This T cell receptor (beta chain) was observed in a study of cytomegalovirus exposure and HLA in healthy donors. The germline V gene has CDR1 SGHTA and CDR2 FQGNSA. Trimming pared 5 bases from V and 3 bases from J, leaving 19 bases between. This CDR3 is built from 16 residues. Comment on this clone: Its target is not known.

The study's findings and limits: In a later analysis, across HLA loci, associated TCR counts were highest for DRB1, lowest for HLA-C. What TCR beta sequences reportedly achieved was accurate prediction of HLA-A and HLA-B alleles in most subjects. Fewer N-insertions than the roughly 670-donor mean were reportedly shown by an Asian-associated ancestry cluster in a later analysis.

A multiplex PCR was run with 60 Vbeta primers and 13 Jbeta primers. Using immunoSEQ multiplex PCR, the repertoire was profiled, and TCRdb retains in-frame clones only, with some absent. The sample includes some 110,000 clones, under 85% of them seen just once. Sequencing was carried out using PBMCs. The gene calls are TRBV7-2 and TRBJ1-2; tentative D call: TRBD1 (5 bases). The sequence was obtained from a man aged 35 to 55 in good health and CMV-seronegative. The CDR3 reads CASSPAQPGGDYGYTF. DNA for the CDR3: TGTGCCAGCAGCCCCGCCCAACCCGGGGGAGACTATGGCTACACCTTC.